This TCR beta chain was sequenced in a study of cytomegalovirus exposure and HLA in healthy donors. Whole-study context: The early release's HLA-typed donors yielded tens of millions of unique TCRs.

Amplification used 60 Vbeta primers and 13 Jbeta primers. TCRdb keeps only in-frame clones here, not all; method: immunoSEQ multiplex PCR. The table records approximately 92,000 clones, roughly 80% of them present only once. V gave up 0 bases and J gave up 0 bases, with 18 bases separating them. CDR3 length equals 19 residues. CDR1 and CDR2 from the germline V gene are SGHRS and YFSETQ. A remark on this clone: Its antigen is currently unknown.

Regarding the study as a whole: A few chains linked to CMV were shown in vitro to be specific for CMV antigens. Productive rates of about 90% or about 30% were seen for most TCR beta V segments in an earlier analysis.

The specimen sequenced was PBMCs. This receptor was taken from a girl aged 2-10 years in good health and CMV-seropositive. The rearrangement joins TRBV5-1 to TRBJ2-2; D remains ambiguous. The CDR3 is CASSLGTGSARANTGELFF. In DNA, the CDR3 is TGCGCCAGCAGCTTGGGCACCGGGTCGGCCCGCGCGAACACCGGGGAGCTGTTTTTT. The full variable domain, with the rest looked up from reference TRBV5-1 and TRBJ2-2, is KAGVTQTPRYLIKTRGQQVTLSCSPISGHRSVSWYQQTPGQGLQFLFEYFSETQRNKGNFPGRFSGRQFSNSRSEMNVSTLELGDSALYLCASSLGTGSARANTGELFFGEGSRLTVL.